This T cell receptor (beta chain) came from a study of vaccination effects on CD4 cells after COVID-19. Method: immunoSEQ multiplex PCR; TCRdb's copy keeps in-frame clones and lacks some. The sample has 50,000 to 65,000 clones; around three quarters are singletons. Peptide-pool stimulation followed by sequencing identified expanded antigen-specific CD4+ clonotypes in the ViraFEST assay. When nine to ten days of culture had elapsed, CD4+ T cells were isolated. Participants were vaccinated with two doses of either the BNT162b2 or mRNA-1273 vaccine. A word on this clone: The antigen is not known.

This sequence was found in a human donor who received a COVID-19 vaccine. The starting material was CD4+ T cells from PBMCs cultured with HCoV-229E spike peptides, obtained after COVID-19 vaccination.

This CDR3 is CASSSSDNTDTQYF. Here the CDR3 DNA reads TGTGCCAGCAGTTCCTCAGACAACACAGATACGCAGTATTTT. The chain carries TRBV6-5 and TRBJ2-3; D unresolved. The V end lost 4 bases, the J end lost 2 bases, and 10 bases lay between the germline ends. The CDR3 has 14 residues. The germline CDR1 and CDR2 sequences are MNHEY and SVGAGI.